Shown below are 22 T cell receptor beta chains from a single sample sequenced in a study of blood T cell repertoires in COVID-19. Assay used: immunoSEQ multiplex PCR; TCRdb lists only in-frame clones, some missing. The sample records 300,000 to 400,000 clones, 65% to 85% being singletons. Sequenced input: peripheral blood. The source is a man younger than 45 with active or convalescent COVID-19.

The chain combines TRBV7-2 with TRBJ2-1; tentatively, D is TRBD2 (5 bases). The CDR3 runs to 17 residues. The V end lost 7 bases, the J end lost 0 bases, and 19 bases lay between the germline ends. The germline V gene encodes CDR1 SGHTA and CDR2 FQGNSA. The CDR3 DNA reads as TGTGCCAGCATCCCTCGAGGGAACCCTAGCTCCTACAATGAGCAGTTCTTC. It yields the protein CASIPRGNPSSYNEQFF.

In its sample, this clone was seen a few times. The chain has TRBV6-4 and TRBJ2-3; 9 positions match TRBD2. Looked up from germline, CDR1 is MRHNA and CDR2 is SNTAGT. The CDR3 extends over 15 amino acids. J lost 1 base, V lost 4 bases, and 3 bases had no gene match. CDR3 sequence (DNA): TGTGCCAGCAGTGTTTTAGCGGGAGGCACAGATACGCAGTATTTT. Translated, it gives CASSVLAGGTDTQYF.

The gene calls are TRBV30 and TRBJ1-1; 7 bases fit TRBD1. The CDR3 covers 12 residues. Germline lookup yields CDR1 GTSNPN and CDR2 SVGIG (reference sequence). Trimming at V came to 7 bases and at J to 6 bases, leaving 8 bases not matched to a gene. The CDR3 nucleotides are TGTGCCTCAGACAGGGAGTTCGCTGAAGCTTTCTTT. Its protein product is CASDREFAEAFF.

The chain carries TRBV3-1 (or the pseudogene TRBV3-2) and TRBJ2-4, with a tentative D call TRBD1 (6 bases). V was pared by 3 bases and J by 5 bases, with 14 bases between. Germline CDR1 and CDR2: LGHDT and YNNKEL (reference sequence). CDR3 size: 15 residues. This CDR3 reads CASSQNRENENIQYF. CDR3 DNA sequence: TGTGCCAGCAGCCAGAACAGGGAGAACGAAAACATTCAGTACTTC.

This clone was observed a handful of times. This chain connects TRBV20-1 to TRBJ1-5; 7 bases are a match to TRBD1. Germline trimming cut 3 bases from V and 4 bases from J; bases unmatched to any gene: 6. Germline values: CDR1 DFQATT, CDR2 SNEGSKA (reference sequence). The CDR3 is 14 residues long. CDR3 protein: CSASGDSWNQPQHF. For the CDR3, the DNA is TGCAGTGCTAGTGGGGACAGCTGGAATCAGCCCCAGCATTTT.

The V call is TRBV9, the J call TRBJ1-3; possibly TRBD1 for D (6 bases). This CDR3 is 15 amino acids long. Germline V gene data show CDR1 as SGDLS and CDR2 as YYNGEE. Trimming cost V 0 bases and J 8 bases, with 15 bases left between them. CDR3 loop: CASSVDYGQRDTIYF. The CDR3 DNA reads as TGTGCCAGCAGCGTAGATTACGGACAGAGGGACACCATATATTTT. The full variable domain, in which reference TRBV9 and TRBJ1-3 provide the parts outside the CDR3, is DSGVTQTPKHLITATGQRVTLRCSPRSGDLSVYWYQQSLDQGLQFLIQYYNGEERAKGNILERFSAQQFPDLHSELNLSSLELGDSALYFCASSVDYGQRDTIYFGEGSWLTVV.

Written as DNA, the CDR3 is TGTGCCAGTAGCGTGTTGGCGGGAGGCCGGACGGGGGAGCTGTTTTTT. Translated: CASSVLAGGRTGELFF. This sequence joins TRBV7-2 and TRBJ2-2; 8 positions agree with TRBD2. The V segment lost 9 bases and the J segment 8 bases; nucleotides outside the gene matches: 17. Per germline, CDR1 SGHTA and CDR2 FQGNSA. The CDR3 has 16 residues.

The chain has TRBV3-1 (or the pseudogene TRBV3-2) and TRBJ1-3; no clear D gene. CDR3 length equals 15 residues. Germline loops: CDR1 LGHDT, CDR2 YNNKEL (reference sequence). V lost 6 bases and J 1 base, leaving 13 bases between the germline ends. CDR3 sequence: CASRPYAGSGNTIYF. In DNA form, the CDR3 reads TGTGCCAGCAGGCCCTACGCGGGGTCTGGAAACACCATATATTTT.

The chain recombines TRBV11-2 with TRBJ2-7; 10 nucleotides line up with TRBD2. This CDR3 spans 16 amino acids. With V trimmed by 1 base and J by 1 base, 4 bases remained unmatched. CDR1 SGHAT and CDR2 FQNNGV come from the germline V gene. The chain's CDR3 is CASSLGVAGGSYEQYF. Written as DNA, the CDR3 is TGTGCCAGCAGCTTAGGCGTAGCGGGAGGATCCTACGAGCAGTACTTC.

The rearrangement joins TRBV7-2 to TRBJ1-2; 7 bases fit TRBD1. The CDR3 consists of 14 residues. Trimming removed 8 bases from V and 5 bases from J; junction bases left unmatched: 11. CDR1 is SGHTA, CDR2 FQGNSA, per germline. CDR3 in amino acids: CASGKTNRGYGYTF. The CDR3, as DNA: TGTGCCAGCGGCAAAACAAACAGGGGTTATGGCTACACCTTC.

V gene TRBV5-1 combines with J gene TRBJ2-5; D remains unclear. The germline V gene encodes CDR1 SGHRS and CDR2 YFSETQ. The V and J ends lost 0 bases and 7 bases respectively, with 10 bases between them. The CDR3 contains 13 residues. As DNA, the CDR3 is TGCGCCAGCAGCTTGGCCCCTTCCGGGACCCAGTACTTC. Encoded protein: CASSLAPSGTQYF.

The rearrangement links TRBV5-6 to TRBJ2-5; maybe TRBD2 (6 bases). Germline CDR1 SGHDT, CDR2 YYEEEE. The CDR3 is made up of 15 amino acids. V was clipped by 4 bases and J by 1 base, with 14 bases between them. CDR3 DNA sequence: TGTGCCAGCAGCATTCCAGCGGGTATCCAAGAGACCCAGTACTTC. It codes for CASSIPAGIQETQYF.

The J gene is TRBJ1-4, the V gene TRBV30; D not certain. The CDR3 loop spans 14 amino acids. With 1 base removed from V and 7 bases from J, the gap between germline ends came to 13 bases. Germline assignment: CDR1 GTSNPN and CDR2 SVGIG (reference sequence). The CDR3 is CAWSASDGGEKLFF. The CDR3 bases are TGTGCCTGGAGTGCCTCGGACGGAGGTGAAAAACTGTTTTTT. The entire variable domain, with the rest obtained from reference TRBV30 and TRBJ1-4, is as follows: SQTIHQWPATLVQPVGSPLSLECTVEGTSNPNLYWYRQAAGRGLQLLFYSVGIGQISSEVPQNLSASRPQDRQFILSSKKLLLSDSGFYLCAWSASDGGEKLFFGSGTQLSVL.

This sequence joins TRBV30 and TRBJ2-1, with TRBD2 matching over 8 bases. Germline V CDR1 and CDR2: GTSNPN, SVGIG (reference sequence). This CDR3 has 15 amino acids. V shed 5 bases and J 5 bases; nucleotides not matched to a gene: 11. As DNA, the CDR3 is TGTGCCTGGTCCCCCGGTGGAGCGGGAGACAATGAGCAGTTCTTC. The encoded protein is CAWSPGGAGDNEQFF. The entire variable domain, with the rest obtained from reference TRBV30 and TRBJ2-1, is as follows: SQTIHQWPATLVQPVGSPLSLECTVEGTSNPNLYWYRQAAGRGLQLLFYSVGIGQISSEVPQNLSASRPQDRQFILSSKKLLLSDSGFYLCAWSPGGAGDNEQFFGPGTRLTVL.

The DNA of the CDR3 is TGTGCCAGCAGCTTGGGGTTGGGGGGTCTCGCAGAAGCTTTCTTT. Protein sequence: CASSLGLGGLAEAFF. The rearrangement joins TRBV11-2 to TRBJ1-1; tentatively, D is TRBD1 (5 bases). The CDR3 extends over 15 amino acids. Germline loops: CDR1 SGHAT, CDR2 FQNNGV. With 3 bases removed from V and 8 bases from J, the gap between germline ends came to 19 bases.

V and J are TRBV6-1 and TRBJ2-1; D unclear. Trimming took 0 bases from V and 9 from J, leaving 9 bases between them. The germline CDR1 and CDR2 sequences are MNHNS and SASEGT. There are 13 residues in the CDR3. The CDR3 sequence: CASSEARVGEQFF. The DNA of the CDR3 is TGTGCCAGCAGTGAAGCGCGAGTCGGTGAGCAGTTCTTC.

The J gene is TRBJ2-7, the V gene TRBV7-2; 7 bases align to TRBD2. Germline loops: CDR1 SGHTA, CDR2 FQGNSA. The CDR3 is made up of 16 amino acids. J lost 2 bases, V lost 1 base, and 8 bases had no gene match. CDR3 bases: TGTGCCAGCAGCTTAGTTTCAGGCGGGGGACCCTACGAGCAGTACTTC. This translates into CASSLVSGGGPYEQYF.

The chain carries TRBV19 and TRBJ1-2; possible D gene TRBD1, 6 bases. V lost 6 bases and J lost 8, with 16 bases in between. Germline-derived CDR1 and CDR2 are LNHDA and SQIVND (reference sequence). The CDR3 contains 13 residues. The CDR3 is CASSPAYRVGYTF. Written as DNA, the CDR3 is TGTGCCAGTAGCCCGGCTTACAGGGTCGGCTACACCTTC. The full variable domain, completed using reference TRBV19 and TRBJ1-2, is DGGITQSPKYLFRKEGQNVTLSCEQNLNHDAMYWYRQDPGQGLRLIYYSQIVNDFQKGDIAEGYSVSREKKESFPLTVTSAQKNPTAFYLCASSPAYRVGYTFGSGTRLTVV.

This chain uses TRBV27 with TRBJ2-5; TRBD2 might be the D (5 bases). The CDR3 totals 14 residues. Germline V CDR1 and CDR2: MNHEY, SMNVEV (reference sequence). The ends were cut back, 4 bases at V and 5 bases at J, with 14 bases in the middle. As DNA, the CDR3 is TGTGCCAGCAGTTCTTCACTAGTAGGGGAGACCCAGTACTTC. It codes for CASSSSLVGETQYF.

The chain links TRBV5-1 to TRBJ1-3; D call uncertain. Germline V gives CDR1 SGHRS, CDR2 YFSETQ. The V and J ends lost 4 bases and 0 bases respectively, with 8 bases between them. The CDR3 is made up of 14 amino acids. The CDR3 bases are TGCGCCAGCAGCACAGATAGCTCTGGAAACACCATATATTTT. Residues: CASSTDSSGNTIYF.

V and J are TRBV23-1 and TRBJ1-6; unclear D gene. TRBV23-1 qualifies as an ORF whose function is uncertain. The CDR3 runs to 14 residues. The ends were cut back, 2 bases at V and 4 bases at J, with 6 bases in the middle. This chain's CDR3 is CASSQHTYNSPLHF. As DNA, the CDR3 is TGCGCCAGCAGTCAACATACTTATAATTCACCCCTCCACTTT.

J is TRBJ2-1 and V is TRBV29-1; maybe TRBD2 (5 bases). Germline CDR1 and CDR2: SQVTM and ANQGSEA. CDR3 size: 17 residues. V was trimmed by 0 bases and J by 0 bases, leaving 15 bases between them. This CDR3 is CSVEDPAGRGSYNEQFF. In nucleotides, the CDR3 is TGCAGCGTTGAAGATCCGGCAGGTCGGGGCTCCTACAATGAGCAGTTCTTC.